The present entry profiles one TCR beta chain with its context. The data belong to a study of control samples from healthy donors and cancer patients. CDR3 length: 15 amino acids. CDR1 SNHLY and CDR2 FYNNEI come from the germline V gene. Trimming shortened V by 4 bases and J by 7 bases, and 17 bases separated the two germline ends. Method: immunoSEQ multiplex PCR; TCRdb's copy keeps in-frame clones and lacks some. The repertoire holds 180,000 or so clones, with around 93% as singletons. Input material: blood. The rearrangement links TRBV2 to TRBJ2-4, with TRBD2 as a possible D gene (7 bases). The origin of this receptor is a woman aged 55-70 years in good health. The CDR3 nucleotides read TGTGCCAGCAGTGTGGAGGGGGGGGTAGATAACATTCAGTACTTC. This codes for CASSVEGGVDNIQYF.